The 24 T cell receptor beta chains below were found in one sample sequenced in a study of T cells in localized non-small cell lung cancer. Produced via immunoSEQ multiplex PCR; TCRdb's table is partial and in-frame only. The sample carries under 70,000 clones, roughly 89% recorded once. Here the sequenced sample was peripheral blood, taken before any cancer treatment. Receptors were obtained from a woman aged 35 to 70 with stage I lung adenocarcinoma.

V is TRBV14 and J is TRBJ2-7, with D perhaps TRBD1 (6 bases). Trimming removed 2 bases at V and 5 bases at J, with 16 bases between. This CDR3 has 15 amino acids. Germline values: CDR1 SGHDN, CDR2 FVKESK. CDR3 in amino acids: CASSQLSGVNDEQYF. As DNA, the CDR3 is TGTGCCAGCAGCCAATTGTCAGGGGTCAACGACGAGCAGTACTTC.

CDR3 region: CASSYGPGSSGTF. The DNA for the CDR3 is TGTGCCAGCAGTTACGGGCCGGGCAGCTCCGGGACCTTC. The chain links TRBV6-5 to TRBJ1-2; D remains ambiguous. Germline values: CDR1 MNHEY, CDR2 SVGAGI. The length of the CDR3 is 13 residues. Trimming took off 2 bases at V and 14 bases at J, with 18 bases between the two ends.

The chain combines TRBV9 with TRBJ2-2, with D perhaps TRBD1 (5 bases). Germline CDR1 SGDLS, CDR2 YYNGEE. Trimming took off 0 bases at V and 3 bases at J, with 12 bases between the two ends. The CDR3 has 16 amino acids. CDR3 loop: CASSVVGASYTGELFF. The CDR3 DNA sequence: TGTGCCAGCAGCGTAGTAGGGGCTTCTTACACCGGGGAGCTGTTTTTT.

J is TRBJ2-2 and V is TRBV19; D unresolved. V lost 5 bases to trimming and J lost 0 bases, with 10 bases between them. Germline CDR1 reads LNHDA; CDR2 reads SQIVND (reference sequence). This CDR3 has 15 amino acids. For the CDR3, the DNA is TGTGCCAGTAGTCCCTTCACACCGAACACCGGGGAGCTGTTTTTT. Protein: CASSPFTPNTGELFF.

This chain links TRBV5-1 with TRBJ1-1, with TRBD1 identical over 7 bases. The CDR3 length is 14 residues. Germline V lookup: CDR1 SGHRS, CDR2 YFSETQ. Trimming at V came to 5 bases and at J to 12 bases, leaving 16 bases not matched to a gene. The CDR3 region is CASSSKQGDGRTFF. CDR3 nucleotides: TGCGCCAGCAGTTCAAAGCAGGGGGATGGTCGAACTTTCTTT.

The chain couples TRBV28 to TRBJ1-2; 10 bases fit TRBD1. CDR1 and CDR2 (germline): MDHEN, SYDVKM. Trimming cost V 6 bases and J 3 bases; bases outside gene matches: 16. The CDR3 is 18 amino acids. The CDR3 DNA reads as TGTGCCAGCAGCCGAGTGTACGGACAGGGGGTTGCCGACTATGGCTACACCTTC. Translated: CASSRVYGQGVADYGYTF.

The chain has TRBV5-6 and TRBJ2-5, with D possibly being TRBD1 (5 bases). V lost 0 bases and J lost 4, with 7 bases in between. The CDR3 contains 13 residues. Per germline, CDR1 SGHDT and CDR2 YYEEEE. This CDR3 reads CASSLARAETQYF. CDR3 sequence (DNA): TGTGCCAGCAGCTTGGCCAGGGCAGAGACCCAGTACTTC.

This chain joins TRBV30 and TRBJ1-1, with a possible D match to TRBD1 (6 bases). The V end was cut by 4 bases, the J end by 4 bases, with 13 bases between. This CDR3 spans 13 amino acids. Per the germline V gene, CDR1 is GTSNPN and CDR2 is SVGIG (reference sequence). DNA of the CDR3: TGTGCCTGGATCGAGGGGGGGCGCACTGAAGCTTTCTTT. Its translation: CAWIEGGRTEAFF.

This CDR3 is CASSQDTRYEGYTF. The CDR3 coding sequence is TGCGCCAGCAGCCAAGATACACGCTACGAGGGCTACACCTTC. This chain links TRBV4-1 with TRBJ1-2; no reliable D call. The V gene lost 0 bases and the J gene lost 8 bases, with 13 bases spanning the gap. The CDR3 is 14 amino acids. Germline V gene data show CDR1 as MGHRA and CDR2 as YSYEKL.

The chain recombines TRBV7-9 with TRBJ1-6; possibly TRBD1 for D (5 bases). The CDR3 has 16 amino acids. V shed 0 bases and J shed 9 bases, with 15 bases lying between them. Germline assignment: CDR1 SEHNR and CDR2 FQNEAQ (reference sequence). In DNA, the CDR3 is TGTGCCAGCAGCTTAGCTCGGGGCGGGGGGAGTTCACCCCTCCACTTT. Translating it yields CASSLARGGGSSPLHF.

V usage is TRBV6-6 and J usage is TRBJ2-5, with no clear D. The length of the CDR3 is 11 residues. Germline V gives CDR1 MNHNY, CDR2 SVGAGI (reference sequence). V lost 4 bases to trimming and J lost 2 bases, with 2 bases between them. The CDR3 region is CASSLQETQYF. Written as DNA, the CDR3 is TGTGCCAGCAGTTTACAAGAGACCCAGTACTTC.

The rearrangement links TRBV5-1 to TRBJ2-7; D remains ambiguous. The CDR3 runs to 14 residues. V lost 2 bases and J 2 bases, leaving 11 bases between the germline ends. Germline V lookup: CDR1 SGHRS, CDR2 YFSETQ. CDR3 sequence reads: CASSFVGGTYEQYF. CDR3 DNA: TGCGCCAGCAGCTTTGTGGGCGGCACCTACGAGCAGTACTTC.

Only one count was recorded for this clone. The chain joins TRBV19 to TRBJ2-2, with 9 bases identical to TRBD1. Germline CDR1 is LNHDA and CDR2 is SQIVND (reference sequence). CDR3 length: 15 residues. With 7 bases clipped from V and 7 bases from J, the junction kept 10 bases outside the gene matches. Here the CDR3 reads CASILGTGLDGELFF. For the CDR3, the DNA is TGTGCCAGTATTCTCGGGACAGGGCTTGACGGGGAGCTGTTTTTT.

The chain is built from TRBV9 and TRBJ2-5; 13 positions agree with TRBD2. CDR3 length equals 16 residues. Trimming removed 0 bases from V and 5 bases from J; junction bases left unmatched: 4. CDR1 and CDR2 from the germline V gene are SGDLS and YYNGEE. Here the CDR3 DNA reads TGTGCCAGCAGCGTAGGACTAGCGGGGGGCGGGGAGACCCAGTACTTC. It yields the protein CASSVGLAGGGETQYF.

The chain is built from TRBV30 and TRBJ1-3; no definite D call. The CDR3 extends over 15 amino acids. V was trimmed by 3 bases and J by 0 bases, leaving 12 bases between them. CDR1 and CDR2 (germline): GTSNPN, SVGIG (reference sequence). This CDR3 reads CAWSDWGGSGNTIYF. The CDR3 DNA reads TGTGCCTGGAGCGATTGGGGTGGCTCTGGAAACACCATATATTTT.

This chain connects TRBV7-9 to TRBJ1-4, with 9 bases fitting TRBD1. CDR3 length equals 14 residues. The germline gives CDR1 SEHNR, CDR2 FQNEAQ (reference sequence). Trimming removed 3 bases from V and 6 bases from J; junction bases left unmatched: 2. The CDR3 loop is CASSLGQGYEKLFF. The CDR3 DNA reads TGTGCCAGCAGCTTGGGACAGGGATATGAAAAACTGTTTTTT.

The rearrangement uses TRBV11-2 and TRBJ1-2; no clear D gene. Germline values: CDR1 SGHAT, CDR2 FQNNGV. This CDR3 comprises 13 residues. V gave up 5 bases and J gave up 3 bases, with 10 bases separating them. The CDR3 region is CASSADGDYGYTF. CDR3 DNA: TGTGCCAGCAGCGCCGACGGAGACTATGGCTACACCTTC.

This clone was detected only once. V usage is TRBV5-4 and J usage is TRBJ2-7; D may be TRBD2 (5 bases). The V end lost 7 bases, the J end lost 2 bases, and 19 bases lay between the germline ends. The CDR3 covers 15 residues. The germline CDR1 and CDR2 sequences are SGHNT and YYREEE (reference sequence). The CDR3 bases are TGTGCCAGCCTCCCCGGACCGGGAAGTACCTACGAGCAGTACTTC. It is translated as CASLPGPGSTYEQYF.

The rearrangement links TRBV7-3 to TRBJ2-3; D is unresolved. This CDR3 contains 14 residues. CDR1 is SGHTA, CDR2 FQGTGA, per germline. Trimming shortened V by 2 bases and J by 2 bases, and 8 bases separated the two germline ends. Here the CDR3 DNA reads TGTGCCAGCAGCTTAGGGCGGAACACAGATACGCAGTATTTT. Translated: CASSLGRNTDTQYF.

This clone showed up just a few times. The chain employs TRBV7-8 and TRBJ1-5; D is unresolved. The CDR3 has 14 residues. The germline V gene has CDR1 SGHVS and CDR2 FQNEAQ. The V end lost 1 base, the J end lost 3 bases, and 7 bases lay between the germline ends. CDR3 region: CASSLGHPNQPQHF. DNA of the CDR3: TGTGCCAGCAGCTTAGGTCACCCCAATCAGCCCCAGCATTTT.

CDR3 in amino acids: CASSQGLRVSEQFF. The CDR3 DNA reads TGTGCCAGCAGCCAAGGGTTGCGAGTCAGTGAGCAGTTCTTC. The chain combines TRBV14 with TRBJ2-1, with D uncertain. The CDR3 has 14 amino acids. Trimming took off 1 base at V and 9 bases at J, with 13 bases between the two ends. Germline V lookup: CDR1 SGHDN, CDR2 FVKESK.

The V and J genes are TRBV7-3 and TRBJ1-1, with TRBD1 identical over 8 bases. With 2 bases clipped from V and 1 base from J, the junction kept 9 bases outside the gene matches. The CDR3 length is 17 residues. The V gene's germline CDR1 is SGHTA and CDR2 FQGTGA. The CDR3 sequence: CASSLLQGASRNTEAFF. As DNA, the CDR3 is TGTGCCAGCAGCTTACTTCAGGGGGCCTCGAGGAACACTGAAGCTTTCTTT.

The chain is built from TRBV5-4 and TRBJ2-7; 7 bases line up with TRBD1. This CDR3 region has 14 residues. J lost 2 bases, V lost 0 bases, and 2 bases had no gene match. Germline V lookup: CDR1 SGHNT, CDR2 YYREEE (reference sequence). Here the CDR3 reads CASSLGGQTYEQYF. CDR3 in DNA: TGTGCCAGCAGCTTGGGGGGACAGACCTACGAGCAGTACTTC. The full variable domain, its missing parts supplied by reference TRBV5-4 and TRBJ2-7, is ETGVTQSPTHLIKTRGQQVTLRCSSQSGHNTVSWYQQALGQGPQFIFQYYREEENGRGNFPPRFSGLQFPNYSSELNVNALELDDSALYLCASSLGGQTYEQYFGPGTRLTVT.

The chain links TRBV28 to TRBJ2-1, with D possibly being TRBD1 or TRBD2 (6 bases each). The germline V gene has CDR1 MDHEN and CDR2 SYDVKM. The CDR3 sequence is 15 residues long. V lost 3 bases, J lost 5 bases, and 14 bases lay in between. CDR3 bases: TGTGCCAGCAGTTTGTGGGGGGCGTCCAACAATGAGCAGTTCTTC. It encodes CASSLWGASNNEQFF.